This TCR beta chain was recovered during a study of CD8+CD57+ T cells in acquired aplastic anemia. Germline CDR1 is LNHNV and CDR2 is YYDKDF (reference sequence). CDR3 length equals 15 residues. Trimming removed 0 bases from V and 1 base from J, with 9 bases in between. Genomic DNA acted as the template from which TCR beta VDJ combination and CDR3 sequence profiling were carried out. TCRdb reprocessed the reads via MiXCR and lists one record per CDR3 protein. The data contain fewer than 200,000 distinct CDR3 sequences, just under 65% of them singletons. With regard to this clonotype: Its antigen is currently unknown.

Study outcomes and limitations: Around 30 sequences, all CD8+ CDR3, were shared between patients and controls.

Sequenced sample: sorted CD4+, CD8+, or CD8+CD57+ T cells (not recorded which) from PBMCs. The TCR originated in a human donor in good health. The rearrangement uses TRBV15 and TRBJ1-1, with D maybe TRBD1 (5 bases). DNA for the CDR3: TGTGCCACCAGCAGAGATGGACAACAGAACACTGAAGCTTTCTTT. It is translated as CATSRDGQQNTEAFF. Combining the CDR3 with reference TRBV15 and TRBJ1-1 gives the whole variable domain DAMVIQNPRYQVTQFGKPVTLSCSQTLNHNVMYWYQQKSSQAPKLLFHYYDKDFNNEADTPDNFQSRRPNTSFCFLDIRSPGLGDTAMYLCATSRDGQQNTEAFFGQGTRLTVV.